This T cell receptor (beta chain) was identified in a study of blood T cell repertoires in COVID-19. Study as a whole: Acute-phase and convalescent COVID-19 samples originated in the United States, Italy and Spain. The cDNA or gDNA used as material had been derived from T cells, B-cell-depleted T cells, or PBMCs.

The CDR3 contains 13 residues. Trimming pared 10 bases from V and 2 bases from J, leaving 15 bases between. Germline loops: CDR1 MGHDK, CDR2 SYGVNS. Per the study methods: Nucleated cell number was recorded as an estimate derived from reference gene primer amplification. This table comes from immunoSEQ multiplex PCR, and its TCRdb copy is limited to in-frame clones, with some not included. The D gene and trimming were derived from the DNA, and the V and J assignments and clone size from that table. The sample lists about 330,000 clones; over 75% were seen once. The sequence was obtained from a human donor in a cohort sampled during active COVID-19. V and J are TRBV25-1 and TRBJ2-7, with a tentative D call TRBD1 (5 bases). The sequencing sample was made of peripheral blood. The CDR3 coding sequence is TGTGCCAACACCAGGGTATATCCCTACGAGCAGTACTTC. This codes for CANTRVYPYEQYF.